The entry below gives a single T cell receptor (beta chain) sequence along with its context. The sample belongs to a study of shared clonotypes between healthy human individuals. Naive-designated CD8 cells lacked CD45RO, were positively enriched for CCR7, and omitted terminally differentiated effector memory CD45RA+ cells. The repertoire was sequenced with immunoSEQ multiplex PCR; TCRdb's copy has only in-frame clones and lacks some. This repertoire shows roughly 2.1 million clones, about 93% found once; its top ten account for under 2%. Sequenced: naive CD8+ T cells from PBMCs. The TCR was taken from a man between 18 and 35 years old in good health. Some clones in this sample may be carry-over from other donors' samples.

CDR3 sequence (DNA): TGTGCCAGCAGCCAAAGACAGGGGACGTTTTGGACTGAAGCTTTCTTT. Amino acids: CASSQRQGTFWTEAFF. The chain links TRBV7-6 to TRBJ1-1, with TRBD1 matching 8 bases. The germline V gene encodes CDR1 SGHVS and CDR2 FNYEAQ. This CDR3 spans 16 amino acids. V shed 5 bases and J 5 bases; nucleotides not matched to a gene: 13.